What follows are 3 T cell receptor beta chains derived from one specimen sequenced in a study of control samples from healthy donors and cancer patients. Clones were read by immunoSEQ multiplex PCR, and TCRdb kept only the in-frame ones, dropping some. Among 85,000 to 110,000 clones listed, about 89% were seen once. Material for sequencing was PBMCs. The receptors originated from a man between 60 and 75 years old with lung cancer.

This clone was counted a single time. The rearrangement links TRBV3-1 (or the pseudogene TRBV3-2) to TRBJ2-1; D possibly corresponds to TRBD1 (5 bases). With 2 bases removed from V and 12 bases from J, the gap between germline ends came to 14 bases. This CDR3 contains 13 residues. CDR1 and CDR2 (germline): LGHDT, YNNKEL (reference sequence). The CDR3 spells CASSQSRQGVQFF. The CDR3 DNA sequence: TGTGCCAGCAGCCAAAGCCGGCAAGGGGTGCAGTTCTTC.

The V call is TRBV9, the J call TRBJ1-1, with TRBD1 matching over 8 bases. Trimming cost V 2 bases and J 8 bases; bases outside gene matches: 8. The V gene's germline CDR1 is SGDLS and CDR2 YYNGEE. This CDR3 region has 14 residues. Written as DNA, the CDR3 is TGTGCCAGCAGCGTTTCCGGGACAGGTAGCGAAGCTTTCTTT. This gives the protein CASSVSGTGSEAFF.

The chain is built from TRBV10-1 and TRBJ2-3; 9 bases match TRBD2. V was clipped by 7 bases and J by 3 bases; unmatched bases: 11. Germline loops: CDR1 WNHNN, CDR2 SYGVQD (reference sequence). The CDR3 spans 16 residues. CDR3: CASITAGGIETDTQYF. CDR3 DNA sequence: TGCGCCAGCATAACGGCGGGGGGGATTGAGACAGATACGCAGTATTTT.